The subject of this entry is one T cell receptor beta chain. In the original workflow: Amplifying reference gene primers gave estimates of nucleated cell counts. The method was immunoSEQ multiplex PCR; TCRdb's version includes in-frame clones alone and lacks a portion of them. The DNA was the basis for D and trimming; V, J and clone size are from that table. The table has 180,000 or so clones, roughly 87% seen once. This specimen belongs to a study of blood T cell repertoires in COVID-19. Study in general: The samples span acute and convalescent COVID-19 from the United States, Italy and Spain. From T cells, B-cell-depleted T cells, or PBMCs came the material, which was cDNA or gDNA.

Germline CDR1 and CDR2: SNHLY and FYNNEI. The CDR3 totals 16 residues. V gave up 2 bases and J gave up 2 bases; unmatched junction bases: 7. The chain uses TRBV2 and TRBJ2-3, with 7 positions matching TRBD2. The source of this sequence is a woman between 50 and 59 years old with acute or convalescent COVID-19. Sequences were obtained from peripheral blood. In nucleotides, the CDR3 is TGTGCCAGCAGTGAACGAGGCGGGGGAAACACAGATACGCAGTATTTT. Its translation is CASSERGGGNTDTQYF. The full variable domain, completed using reference TRBV2 and TRBJ2-3, is EPEVTQTPSHQVTQMGQEVILRCVPISNHLYFYWYRQILGQKVEFLVSFYNNEISEKSEIFDDQFSVERPDGSNFTLKIRSTKLEDSAMYFCASSERGGGNTDTQYFGPGTRLTVL.